Listed here is a single TCR beta chain. Its antigen remains unidentified. One base away there is no much larger clone; base qualities are not given. The germline V gene (reference sequence) gives CDR1 as MNHNY and CDR2 as SVGAGI. V loses 2 bases of germline sequence and J loses 5 bases, and the interval between the two ends is 16 bases. From its cysteine to its phenylalanine, the CDR3 spans 16 amino acids. The sequence is cut down to CDR3 DNA, 48 bases in frame from base 1. This sample is part of a study of cytomegalovirus exposure and HLA in healthy donors (dated by TCRdb to about 2017). General notes on the study: In an earlier analysis of fewer than 750 of the donors, about 260 Gb of sequence data and about 110 million unique TCR beta sequences from 150 million to 200 million T cells were reported. An early release covering roughly 600 HLA-typed donors comprised approximately 300 gigabases of sequencing data and tens of millions of unique TCR sequences. Among the 398 genotyped donors, roughly 80% belonged to the genetic ancestry cluster associated with self-reported Caucasian donors. The study aimed to test whether signatures of past pathogen exposure could be identified by cataloging public T cell receptors. The study profiled the T cell repertoires of some 610 subjects by immunosequencing and related them to cytomegalovirus serostatus. Along with the roughly 700-subject first cohort, a separate validation cohort of around 120 different subjects was used. High-throughput TCR immunosequencing, statistical association of individual TCRs with disease status, and machine learning were combined to predict cytomegalovirus infection status. A later analysis re-analyzed previously published TCR beta repertoires from roughly 630 donors and added high-resolution HLA genotyping to study TCR occurrence patterns. The later analysis used no new phenotypic data to find candidate immune exposures, relying instead on TCR beta sequences and their occurrence across donors. An earlier analysis of around 580 of the donors used high-throughput TCR beta sequencing to judge whether each TCR beta V gene segment behaved as functional or pseudogenic. Donor age, sex, ethnicity and CMV serostatus were collected together with the repertoire data. Genome-wide SNP genotypes for about 55% of the roughly 670 donors were used in a later genetic analysis, which treated that subset as a discovery cohort. Every discovery cohort repertoire had been produced on one sequencing platform. Class I and class II HLA loci were covered by the typing at four-digit resolution. The number of typed donors differed by locus: about 620-640 for A, B, C, DRB1 and DQB1; about 520 for DQA1; some 590 for DPA1; and around 450 for DPB1. Because of strong linkage in the cohort, five DR-DQ haplotypes were treated as single units for association and clustering. Among a few hundred genotyped donors of the cohort, an average of 235,054 unique TCR beta nucleotide sequences were sequenced per donor, roughly 18% of them non-productive. Summary of the overall study and its limitations: When HLA alleles, especially DR and DQ, strongly co-occurred, attributing TCR associations to individual alleles was difficult. According to a later analysis, parvovirus B19, influenza, CMV and Epstein-Barr virus appeared linked to several top co-occurrence clusters. Linkage disequilibrium might explain the correlated functional status among segregating V segments, but an unknown experimental factor could not be ruled out. A further reported finding was that TCR beta sequences accurately predicted the HLA-A and HLA-B alleles for most subjects in the first cohort. The study gave a list of 150 to 200 TCR beta chains associated with cytomegalovirus. In a later analysis, the rate of TCR association differed among HLA loci, with DRB1 alleles having the most associated TCRs and HLA-C alleles having the fewest. A later genetic analysis associated a missense DCLRE1C variant with V-gene and J-gene trimming of TCR beta chains, and an independent cohort replicated the association. In a later analysis, some 18,000 TCR beta sequences were associated with specific HLA alleles at a false discovery rate of 0.05. Cytomegalovirus status was reported to be diagnosed by the classifier with high specificity and sensitivity in both the original and validation cohorts. The 87-base-pair reads could not distinguish some IMGT-functional V segments, including TRBV6-2 and TRBV6-3, so those segments were excluded. Only TCR beta chains were sequenced in this cohort, and the absence of alpha or paired-chain data limited detectable features. Immune exposure information for the cohort was limited to CMV serostatus. In vitro tests confirmed that a few of the cytomegalovirus-associated TCR beta chains recognize cytomegalovirus antigens. The earlier analysis of a few hundred of the donors excluded approximately 17 rarely observed V segments, including chromosome 9 orphons, because counts were too low. A later analysis found that HLA-associated TCR beta chains were more clonally expanded and had lower generation probabilities than equally common non-associated chains. Presence/absence analyses assumed roughly uniform sequencing depth across donors, an assumption that may not hold. HLA typing was unavailable for some donors at each locus, so association tests used only the typed subset. The authors suggested that the approach could potentially be generalized to other disease states and immunological phenotypes. An earlier analysis of approximately 500 of the donors showed that most TCR beta V segments appeared in productive rearrangements either about 87% or about 30% of the time, which broadly matched IMGT annotations. A cluster of highly shared sequence variants was judged likely to be a technical artifact of the sequencing pipeline. Most CMV-associated TCR beta chains appeared to be HLA-restricted in a later analysis, and the HLA associations seemed to be driven largely by CMV exposure. Compared with the 666-donor mean, donors in an Asian-associated ancestry cluster had fewer N-insertions in productive TCRs, according to a later genetic analysis. While some public TCRs were present in many individuals, most TCR sequences turned up only very rarely across donors.

Library prep was done by the immunoSEQ multiplex PCR assay. A mixture of 60 forward primers for TCR Vbeta segments and 13 reverse primers for TCR Jbeta segments was used in the multiplex PCR. The CDR3 region of rearranged TCR beta genes was amplified from genomic DNA by a multiplex PCR assay. Amplified TCR beta libraries were sequenced as 87-base-pair reads on the Illumina HiSeq System. Concerning the study's data processing: A later analysis counted some 80 million unique TCR beta chains across the 550 to 800 repertoires, and around 12 million of these chains were shared by at least two donors. A nearest-neighbor algorithm error-corrected the raw reads and collapsed the reads into unique sequences, merging closely related sequences to remove PCR and sequencing errors. CDR3 sequences were aligned to IMGT reference sequences to assign V, D and J gene segments. For a sequence to be retained, a match of at least six nucleotides was required to both a V gene segment and a J gene segment. A rearrangement counted as productive if the CDR3 had no stop codons and remained in frame with V and J, and every other rearrangement counted as non-productive. Following IMGT convention, CDR3 was defined as the stretch from the second conserved V-encoded cysteine up to the conserved J-encoded phenylalanine. Sequences without an unambiguous match to a single V gene segment were excluded from the earlier analysis of about 600 of the donors. In an earlier analysis of roughly 500 of the donors, V segments were called functional above 56.7% productive rearrangements and were called segregating when the between-donor standard deviation exceeded 5%. A statistical classification framework was built to diagnose cytomegalovirus status from the catalog of TCR beta chain sequences. In a later analysis, TCR nucleotide sequences were compared against IMGT/GENE-DB human TR gene sequences so that V and J genes could be assigned. The TCRdist pipeline was used in a later analysis to assign CDR3 sequences and most-parsimonious VDJ recombination scenarios. In a later analysis, each TCR beta chain was defined by its CDR3 amino acid sequence together with its V-gene family, and reads without a unique V-gene family were excluded. To address suspected cross-contamination and a sequencing artifact, a later analysis removed approximately 600 highly shared, low-generation-probability nucleotide sequences. A later analysis calculated a clonal expansion index for each public chain from normalized within-repertoire ranks of inferred template counts. Generation probabilities in a later analysis came from a VDJ recombination model fitted to out-of-frame rearrangements, and those results were checked against IGoR. Hypergeometric tests were used in a later analysis to score TCR-TCR, TCR-HLA and TCR-CMV co-occurrence, with a repertoire-size bias correction applied to the TCR pairs. To estimate false discovery rates, a later analysis permuted the HLA or CMV assignments 20 times. In a later analysis, co-occurring TCRs were grouped with DBSCAN, and TCRdist sequence similarity was added when clustering was performed within HLA-allele-positive subsets. Repertoires with fewer than 30,000 or more than 120,000 public chains, plus five repertoires with anomalous nucleotide sharing, were excluded from co-occurrence clustering. TCRdb took this table from immuneACCESS and kept in-frame rearrangements with V and J called. Such tables lack part of the clones; where checked against another copy, unresolved V genes explain under half of the gap, and the rest is unexplained. The V and J calls and clone size were taken over from that table, and D and trimming were inferred from the DNA. This sample lists under 200,000 clones; approximately 71% were detected once. The ten largest clones represent approximately 1.5% of the sample.

The cohort comprised 550 to 700 healthy bone marrow donors. Cohort members were all nominally healthy when sampled, although unrecorded immune exposures were likely present. The donor tested CMV seronegative and was one of the 352 seronegative cohort members. Every donor gave a peripheral blood sample, and the peripheral blood mononuclear cells from that sample were used for TCR beta sequencing. Genomic DNA extraction from the blood cell samples was performed with the Qiagen DNeasy Blood Extraction Kit. The chain is made from TRBV6-6 and TRBJ1-5; the D segment could be TRBD1, given 5 matching bases. The material sequenced was PBMCs. The source is a girl between 10 and 17 years old in good health and CMV-seronegative. In nucleotide form, the sequence is TGTGCCAGCAGTTACGACTGGGGCCCTAAGGATCAGCCCCAGCATTTT. Its protein is CASSYDWGPKDQPQHF.